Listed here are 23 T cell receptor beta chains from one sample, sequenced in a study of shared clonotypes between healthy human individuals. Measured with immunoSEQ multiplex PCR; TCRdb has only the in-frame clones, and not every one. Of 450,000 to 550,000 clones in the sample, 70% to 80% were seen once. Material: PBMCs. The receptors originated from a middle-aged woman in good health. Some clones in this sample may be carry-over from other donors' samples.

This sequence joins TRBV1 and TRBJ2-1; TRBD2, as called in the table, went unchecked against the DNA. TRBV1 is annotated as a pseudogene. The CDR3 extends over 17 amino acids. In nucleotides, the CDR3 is TGCACCAGCAGCCAAGGGGTGGTACTAGCCTATCTCTGGGAGCAGTTCTTC. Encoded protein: CTSSQGVVLAYLWEQFF.

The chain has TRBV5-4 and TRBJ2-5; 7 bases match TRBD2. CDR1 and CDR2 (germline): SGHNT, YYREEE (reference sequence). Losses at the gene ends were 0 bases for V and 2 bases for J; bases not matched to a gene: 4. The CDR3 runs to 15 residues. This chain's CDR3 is CASSLARAGQETQYF. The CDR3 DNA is TGTGCCAGCAGCTTGGCACGAGCGGGACAAGAGACCCAGTACTTC.

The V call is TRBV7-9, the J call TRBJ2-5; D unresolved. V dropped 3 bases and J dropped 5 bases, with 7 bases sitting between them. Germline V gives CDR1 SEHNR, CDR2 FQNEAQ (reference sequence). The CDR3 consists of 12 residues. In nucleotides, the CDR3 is TGTGCCAGCAGCTTCGTCGGGGAGACCCAGTACTTC. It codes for CASSFVGETQYF. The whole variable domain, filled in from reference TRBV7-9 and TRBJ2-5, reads DTGVSQNPRHKITKRGQNVTFRCDPISEHNRLYWYRQTLGQGPEFLTYFQNEAQLEKSRLLSDRFSAERPKGSFSTLEIQRTEQGDSAMYLCASSFVGETQYFGPGTRLLVL.

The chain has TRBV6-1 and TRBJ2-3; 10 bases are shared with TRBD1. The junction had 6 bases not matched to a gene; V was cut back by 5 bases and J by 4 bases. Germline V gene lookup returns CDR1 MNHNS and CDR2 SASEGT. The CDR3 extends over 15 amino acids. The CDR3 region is CASSRQGAVADTQYF. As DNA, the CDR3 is TGTGCCAGCAGTCGACAGGGGGCAGTAGCAGATACGCAGTATTTT.

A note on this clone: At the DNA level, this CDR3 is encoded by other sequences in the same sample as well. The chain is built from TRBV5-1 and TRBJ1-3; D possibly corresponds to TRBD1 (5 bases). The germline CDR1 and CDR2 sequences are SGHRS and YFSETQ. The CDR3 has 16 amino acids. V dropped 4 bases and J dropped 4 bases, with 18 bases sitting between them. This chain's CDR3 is CASSRSGTRRGNTIYF. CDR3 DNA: TGCGCCAGCAGCAGGTCCGGGACCCGCAGGGGAAACACCATATATTTT.

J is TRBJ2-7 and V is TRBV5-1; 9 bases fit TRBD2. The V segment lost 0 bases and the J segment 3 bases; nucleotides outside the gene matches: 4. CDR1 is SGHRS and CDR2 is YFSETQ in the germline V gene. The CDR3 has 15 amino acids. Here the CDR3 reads CASSLAGREGYEQYF. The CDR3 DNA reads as TGCGCCAGCAGCTTGGCCGGGCGGGAGGGCTACGAGCAGTACTTC.

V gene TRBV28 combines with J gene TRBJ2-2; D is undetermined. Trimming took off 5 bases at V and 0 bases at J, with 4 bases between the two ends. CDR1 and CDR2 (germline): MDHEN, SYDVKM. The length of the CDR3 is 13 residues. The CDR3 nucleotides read TGTGCCAGCAGTCCGCCGAACACCGGGGAGCTGTTTTTT. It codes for CASSPPNTGELFF.

The CDR3 DNA sequence: TGCGCCAGCAGCCAAGTCTACCCTGACAGAACCTACGAGCAGTACTTC. Its protein product is CASSQVYPDRTYEQYF. This chain links TRBV4-1 with TRBJ2-7, with TRBD1 as a possible D gene (5 bases). CDR3 length: 16 residues. V was cut by 1 base and J by 2 bases, with 15 bases left in between. Germline values: CDR1 MGHRA, CDR2 YSYEKL.

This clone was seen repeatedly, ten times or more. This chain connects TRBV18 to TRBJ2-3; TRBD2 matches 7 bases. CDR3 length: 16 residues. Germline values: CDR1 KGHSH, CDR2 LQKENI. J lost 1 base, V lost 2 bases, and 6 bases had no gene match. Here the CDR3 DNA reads TGTGCCAGCTCACCAAATGAGAGCGGGGGCACAGATACGCAGTATTTT. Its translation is CASSPNESGGTDTQYF.

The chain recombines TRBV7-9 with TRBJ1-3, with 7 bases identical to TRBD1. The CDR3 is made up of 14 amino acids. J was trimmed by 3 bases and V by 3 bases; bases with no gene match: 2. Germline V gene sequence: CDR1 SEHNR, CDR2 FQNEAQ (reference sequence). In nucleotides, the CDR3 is TGTGCCAGCAGCTTCACAGGGGTTGGAAACACCATATATTTT. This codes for CASSFTGVGNTIYF.

The CDR3 nucleotides read TGTGCCAGCAGTTTTTATTGGGGGGATGTCTATGGCTACACCTTC. Residues: CASSFYWGDVYGYTF. This chain connects TRBV27 to TRBJ1-2; TRBD1 might be the D (5 bases). Germline V lookup: CDR1 MNHEY, CDR2 SMNVEV (reference sequence). V shed 3 bases and J shed 4 bases, with 15 bases lying between them. The CDR3 is 15 residues long.

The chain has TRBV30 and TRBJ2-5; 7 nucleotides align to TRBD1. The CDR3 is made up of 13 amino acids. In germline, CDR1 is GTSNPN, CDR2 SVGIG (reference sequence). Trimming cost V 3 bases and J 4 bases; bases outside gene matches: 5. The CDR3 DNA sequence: TGTGCCTGGAGCCTAGGGGGCGGAGAGACCCAGTACTTC. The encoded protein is CAWSLGGGETQYF.

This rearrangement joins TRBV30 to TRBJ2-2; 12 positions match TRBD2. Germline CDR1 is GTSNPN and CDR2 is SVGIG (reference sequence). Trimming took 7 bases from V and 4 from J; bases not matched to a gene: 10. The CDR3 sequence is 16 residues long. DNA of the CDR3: TGTGCCTCGATGACTAGCGGGAGATATGGCACCGGGGAGCTGTTTTTT. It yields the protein CASMTSGRYGTGELFF.

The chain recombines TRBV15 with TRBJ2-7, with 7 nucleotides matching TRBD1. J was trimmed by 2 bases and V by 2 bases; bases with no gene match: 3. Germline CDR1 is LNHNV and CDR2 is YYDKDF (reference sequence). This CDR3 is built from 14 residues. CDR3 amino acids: CATSRTTGPYEQYF. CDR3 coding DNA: TGTGCCACCAGCAGAACGACAGGGCCCTACGAGCAGTACTTC.

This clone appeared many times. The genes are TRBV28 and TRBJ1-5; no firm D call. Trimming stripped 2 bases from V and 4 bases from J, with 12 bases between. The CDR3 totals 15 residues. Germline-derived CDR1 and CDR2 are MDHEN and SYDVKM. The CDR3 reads CASSLGLGWNQPQHF. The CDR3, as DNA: TGTGCCAGCAGTTTAGGCCTTGGATGGAATCAGCCCCAGCATTTT.

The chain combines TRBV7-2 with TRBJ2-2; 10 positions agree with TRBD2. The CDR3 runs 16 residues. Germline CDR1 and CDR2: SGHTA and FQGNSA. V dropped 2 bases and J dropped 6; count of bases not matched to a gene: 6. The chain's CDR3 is CASSLSSGSWPGELFF. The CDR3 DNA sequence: TGTGCCAGCAGCTTATCTAGCGGGAGCTGGCCCGGGGAGCTGTTTTTT.

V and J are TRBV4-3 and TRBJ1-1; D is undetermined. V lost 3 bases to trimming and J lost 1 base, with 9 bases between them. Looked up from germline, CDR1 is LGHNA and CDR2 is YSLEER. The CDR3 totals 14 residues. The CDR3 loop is CASSHAGRNTEAFF. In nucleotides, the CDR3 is TGCGCCAGCAGCCATGCCGGGAGGAACACTGAAGCTTTCTTT.

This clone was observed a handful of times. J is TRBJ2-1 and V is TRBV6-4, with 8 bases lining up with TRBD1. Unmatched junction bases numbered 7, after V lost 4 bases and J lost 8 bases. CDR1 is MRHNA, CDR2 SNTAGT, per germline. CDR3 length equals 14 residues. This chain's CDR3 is CASSAPGGRDEQFF. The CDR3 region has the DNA TGTGCCAGCAGTGCCCCAGGGGGCCGGGATGAGCAGTTCTTC.

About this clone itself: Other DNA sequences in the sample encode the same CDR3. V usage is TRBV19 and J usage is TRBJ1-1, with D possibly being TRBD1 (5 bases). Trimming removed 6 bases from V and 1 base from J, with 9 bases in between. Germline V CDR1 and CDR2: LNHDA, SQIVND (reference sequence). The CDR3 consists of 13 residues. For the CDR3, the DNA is TGTGCCAGTAGCCTTCAGGGGAACACTGAAGCTTTCTTT. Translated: CASSLQGNTEAFF.

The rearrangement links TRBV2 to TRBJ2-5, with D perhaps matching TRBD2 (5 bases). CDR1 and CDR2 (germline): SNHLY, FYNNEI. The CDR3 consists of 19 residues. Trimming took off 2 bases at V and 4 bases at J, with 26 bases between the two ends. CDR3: CASSEFGLLRESIPETQYF. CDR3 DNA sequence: TGTGCCAGCAGTGAATTTGGGCTACTACGGGAATCTATACCAGAGACCCAGTACTTC.

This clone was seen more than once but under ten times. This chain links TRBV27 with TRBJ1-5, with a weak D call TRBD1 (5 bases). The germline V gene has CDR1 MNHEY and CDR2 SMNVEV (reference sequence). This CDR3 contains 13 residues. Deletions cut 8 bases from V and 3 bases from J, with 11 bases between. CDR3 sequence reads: CASGAGHNQPQHF. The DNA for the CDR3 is TGTGCCAGCGGGGCCGGGCACAATCAGCCCCAGCATTTT.

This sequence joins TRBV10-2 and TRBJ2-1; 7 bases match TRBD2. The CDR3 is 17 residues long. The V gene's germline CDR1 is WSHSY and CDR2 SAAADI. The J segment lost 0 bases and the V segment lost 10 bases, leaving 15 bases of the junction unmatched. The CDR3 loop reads CATERDLAPSSYNEQFF. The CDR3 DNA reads TGCGCCACCGAGCGGGATTTGGCCCCCAGCTCCTACAATGAGCAGTTCTTC.

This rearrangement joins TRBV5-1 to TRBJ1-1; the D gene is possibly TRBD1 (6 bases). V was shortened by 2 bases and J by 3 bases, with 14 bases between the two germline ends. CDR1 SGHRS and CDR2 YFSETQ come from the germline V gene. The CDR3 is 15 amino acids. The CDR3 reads CASSFYGGQDTEAFF. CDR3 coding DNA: TGCGCCAGCAGCTTTTACGGGGGGCAGGACACTGAAGCTTTCTTT.